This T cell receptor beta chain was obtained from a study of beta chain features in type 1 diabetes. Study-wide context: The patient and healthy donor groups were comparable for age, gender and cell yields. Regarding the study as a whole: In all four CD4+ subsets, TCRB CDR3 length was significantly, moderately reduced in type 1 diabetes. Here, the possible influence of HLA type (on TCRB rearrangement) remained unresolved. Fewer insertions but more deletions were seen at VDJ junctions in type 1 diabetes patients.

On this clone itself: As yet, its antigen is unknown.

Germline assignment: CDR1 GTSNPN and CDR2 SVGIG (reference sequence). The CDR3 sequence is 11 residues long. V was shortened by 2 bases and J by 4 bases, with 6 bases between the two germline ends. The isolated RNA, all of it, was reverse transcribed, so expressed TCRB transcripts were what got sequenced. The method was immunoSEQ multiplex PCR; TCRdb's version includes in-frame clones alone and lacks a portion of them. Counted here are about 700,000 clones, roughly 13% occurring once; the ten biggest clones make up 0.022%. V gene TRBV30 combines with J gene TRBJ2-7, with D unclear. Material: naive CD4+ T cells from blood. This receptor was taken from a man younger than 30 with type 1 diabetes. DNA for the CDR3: TGTGCCTGGAGTCTTCTGTACGAGCAGTACTTC. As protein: CAWSLLYEQYF.